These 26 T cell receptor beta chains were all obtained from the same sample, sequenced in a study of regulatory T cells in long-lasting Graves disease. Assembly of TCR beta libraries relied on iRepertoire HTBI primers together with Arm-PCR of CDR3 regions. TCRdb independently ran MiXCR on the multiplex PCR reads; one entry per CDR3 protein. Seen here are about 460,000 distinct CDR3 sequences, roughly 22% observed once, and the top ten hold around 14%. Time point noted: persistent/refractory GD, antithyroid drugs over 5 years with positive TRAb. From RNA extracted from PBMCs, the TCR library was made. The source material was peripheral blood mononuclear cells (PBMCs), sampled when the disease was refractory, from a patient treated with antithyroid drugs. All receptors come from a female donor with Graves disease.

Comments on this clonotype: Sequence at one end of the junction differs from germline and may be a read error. CDR3 sequence (DNA): TGTGCCACCAGCAGCTCTCTCCTAGGGGGGGCGAACACCGGGGAGCTGCTTTTT. Translated, it gives CATSSSLLGGANTGELLF. The rearrangement links TRBV15 to TRBJ2-2; D might be TRBD2 (7 bases). Germline-derived CDR1 and CDR2 are LNHNV and YYDKDF (reference sequence). The CDR3 length is 18 residues. The variable domain in full, completed from reference TRBV15 and TRBJ2-2, reads DAMVIQNPRYQVTQFGKPVTLSCSQTLNHNVMYWYQQKSSQAPKLLFHYYDKDFNNEADTPDNFQSRRPNTSFCFLDIRSPGLGDTAMYLCATSSSLLGGANTGELLFGEGSRLTVL.

This CDR3 reads CASSYQDWGVTEAFF. The DNA for the CDR3 is TGTGCCAGCAGTTACCAGGACTGGGGGGTCACTGAAGCTTTCTTT. V is TRBV6-5 and J is TRBJ1-1, with a weak D call TRBD1 (5 bases). The germline V gene has CDR1 MNHEY and CDR2 SVGAGI. This CDR3 has 15 amino acids. With 2 bases removed from V and 4 bases from J, the gap between germline ends came to 14 bases.

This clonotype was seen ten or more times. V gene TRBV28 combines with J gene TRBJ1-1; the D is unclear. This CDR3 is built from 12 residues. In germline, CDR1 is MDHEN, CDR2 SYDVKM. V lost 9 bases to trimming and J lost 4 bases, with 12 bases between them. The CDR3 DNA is TGTGCCAGTAACATGGAGGGCACTGAAGCTTTCTTT. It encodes CASNMEGTEAFF.

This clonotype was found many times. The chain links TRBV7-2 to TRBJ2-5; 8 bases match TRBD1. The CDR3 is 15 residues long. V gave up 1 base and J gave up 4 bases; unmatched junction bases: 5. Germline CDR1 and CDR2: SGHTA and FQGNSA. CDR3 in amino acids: CASSLGQGASETQYF. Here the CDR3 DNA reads TGTGCCAGCAGCTTAGGTCAGGGGGCCTCAGAGACCCAGTACTTC.

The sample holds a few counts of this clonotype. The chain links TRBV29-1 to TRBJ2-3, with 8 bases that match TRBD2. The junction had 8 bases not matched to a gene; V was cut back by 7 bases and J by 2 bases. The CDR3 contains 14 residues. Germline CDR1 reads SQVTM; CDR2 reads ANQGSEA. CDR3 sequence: CSARGSGTTDTQYF. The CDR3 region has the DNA TGCAGCGCCCGGGGTAGCGGGACCACAGATACGCAGTATTTT.

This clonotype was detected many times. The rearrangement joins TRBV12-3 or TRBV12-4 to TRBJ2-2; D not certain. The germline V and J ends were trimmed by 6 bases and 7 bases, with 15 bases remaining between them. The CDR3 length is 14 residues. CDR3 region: CASSPAWDVGELFF. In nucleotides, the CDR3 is TGTGCCAGCAGCCCCGCATGGGATGTCGGGGAGCTGTTTTTT.

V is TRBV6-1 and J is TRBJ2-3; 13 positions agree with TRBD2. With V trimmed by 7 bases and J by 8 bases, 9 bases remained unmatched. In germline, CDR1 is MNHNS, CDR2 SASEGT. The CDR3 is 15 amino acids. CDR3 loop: CASTRTSGREGTQYF. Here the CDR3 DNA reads TGTGCCAGCACTAGGACTAGCGGGAGAGAGGGTACGCAGTATTTT.

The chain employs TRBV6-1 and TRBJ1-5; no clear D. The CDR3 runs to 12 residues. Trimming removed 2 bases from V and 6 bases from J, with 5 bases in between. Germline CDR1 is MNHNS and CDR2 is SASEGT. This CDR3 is CASSELGQPQHF. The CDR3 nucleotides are TGTGCCAGCAGTGAATTGGGTCAGCCCCAGCATTTT.

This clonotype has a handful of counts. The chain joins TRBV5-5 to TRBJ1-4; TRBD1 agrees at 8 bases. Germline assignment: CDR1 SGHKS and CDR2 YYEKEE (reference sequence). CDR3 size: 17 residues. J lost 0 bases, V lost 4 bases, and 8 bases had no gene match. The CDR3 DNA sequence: TGTGCCAGCAGCCTGGGACAGGTGATTACAACTAATGAAAAACTGTTTTTT. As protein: CASSLGQVITTNEKLFF.

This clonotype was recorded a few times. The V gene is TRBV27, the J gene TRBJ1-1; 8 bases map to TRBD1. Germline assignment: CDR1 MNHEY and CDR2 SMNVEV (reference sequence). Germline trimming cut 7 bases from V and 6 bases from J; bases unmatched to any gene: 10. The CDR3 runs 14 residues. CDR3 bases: TGTGCCAGCAAGTCAGACAGGGGATGGGCTGAAGCTTTCTTT. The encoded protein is CASKSDRGWAEAFF.

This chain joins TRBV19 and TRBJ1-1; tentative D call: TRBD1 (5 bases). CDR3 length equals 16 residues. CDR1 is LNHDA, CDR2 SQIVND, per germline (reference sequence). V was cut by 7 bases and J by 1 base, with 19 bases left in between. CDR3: CASTPQSNGQNTEAFF. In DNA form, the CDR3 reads TGTGCCAGTACTCCACAGTCCAATGGACAGAACACTGAAGCTTTCTTT. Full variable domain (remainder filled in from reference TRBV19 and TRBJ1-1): DGGITQSPKYLFRKEGQNVTLSCEQNLNHDAMYWYRQDPGQGLRLIYYSQIVNDFQKGDIAEGYSVSREKKESFPLTVTSAQKNPTAFYLCASTPQSNGQNTEAFFGQGTRLTVV.

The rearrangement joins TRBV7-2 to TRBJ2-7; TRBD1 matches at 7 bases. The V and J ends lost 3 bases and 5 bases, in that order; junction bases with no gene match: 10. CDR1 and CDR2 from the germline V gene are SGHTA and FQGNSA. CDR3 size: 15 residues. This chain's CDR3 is CASSLTGSGMHEQYF. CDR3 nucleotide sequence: TGTGCCAGCAGCTTGACAGGGAGCGGTATGCACGAGCAGTACTTC.

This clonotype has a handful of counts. CDR3 amino acids: CASSLPPRDYGYTF. CDR3 coding DNA: TGTGCCAGCAGTTTACCTCCGAGGGACTATGGCTACACCTTC. The chain is built from TRBV28 and TRBJ1-2; D is unresolved. The CDR3 contains 14 residues. With 2 bases removed from V and 3 bases from J, the gap between germline ends came to 10 bases. Germline V gene sequence: CDR1 MDHEN, CDR2 SYDVKM.

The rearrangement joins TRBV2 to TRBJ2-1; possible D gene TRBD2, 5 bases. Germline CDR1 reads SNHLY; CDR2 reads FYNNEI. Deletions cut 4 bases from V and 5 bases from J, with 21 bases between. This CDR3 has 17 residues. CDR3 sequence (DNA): TGTGCCAGCAGTGGTTACCTCCGGGGTGCGGATAACAATGAGCAGTTCTTC. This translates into CASSGYLRGADNNEQFF.

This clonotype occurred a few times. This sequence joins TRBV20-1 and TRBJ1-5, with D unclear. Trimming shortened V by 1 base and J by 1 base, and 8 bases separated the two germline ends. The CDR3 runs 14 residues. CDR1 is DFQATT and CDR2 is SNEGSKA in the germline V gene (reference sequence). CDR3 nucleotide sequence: TGCAGTGCTAGAGGTCCGGGGAGCAATCAGCCCCAGCATTTT. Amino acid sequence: CSARGPGSNQPQHF.

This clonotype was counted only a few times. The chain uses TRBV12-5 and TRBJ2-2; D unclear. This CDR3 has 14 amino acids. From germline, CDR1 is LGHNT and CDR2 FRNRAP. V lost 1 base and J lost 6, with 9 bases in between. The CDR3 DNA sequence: TGTGCTAGTGGTTTGGCTCTGGGTGCCGGGGAGCTGTTTTTT. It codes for CASGLALGAGELFF.

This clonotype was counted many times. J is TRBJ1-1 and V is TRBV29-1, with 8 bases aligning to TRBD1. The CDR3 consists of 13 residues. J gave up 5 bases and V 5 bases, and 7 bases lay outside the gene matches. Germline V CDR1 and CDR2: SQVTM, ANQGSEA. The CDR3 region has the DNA TGCAGCGTTTGGACAGGGATAGGTACTGAAGCTTTCTTT. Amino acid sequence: CSVWTGIGTEAFF. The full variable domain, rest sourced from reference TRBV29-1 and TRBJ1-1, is SAVISQKPSRDICQRGTSLTIQCQVDSQVTMMFWYRQQPGQSLTLIATANQGSEATYESGFVIDKFPISRPNLTFSTLTVSNMSPEDSSIYLCSVWTGIGTEAFFGQGTRLTVV.

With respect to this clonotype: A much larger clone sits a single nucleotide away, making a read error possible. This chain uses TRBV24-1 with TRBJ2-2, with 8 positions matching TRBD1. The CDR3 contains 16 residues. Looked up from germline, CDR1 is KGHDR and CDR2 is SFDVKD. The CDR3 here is CATSDSGQGETGGLFF. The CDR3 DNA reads TGTGCCACCAGTGATTCAGGACAGGGTGAGACCGGGGGGCTGTTTTTT.

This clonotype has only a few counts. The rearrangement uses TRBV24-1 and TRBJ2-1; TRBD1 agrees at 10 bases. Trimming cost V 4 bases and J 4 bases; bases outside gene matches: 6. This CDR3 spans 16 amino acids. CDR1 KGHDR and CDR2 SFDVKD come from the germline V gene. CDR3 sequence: CATSDPGQGLYNEQFF. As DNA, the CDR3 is TGTGCCACCAGTGACCCGGGACAGGGGTTATACAATGAGCAGTTCTTC.

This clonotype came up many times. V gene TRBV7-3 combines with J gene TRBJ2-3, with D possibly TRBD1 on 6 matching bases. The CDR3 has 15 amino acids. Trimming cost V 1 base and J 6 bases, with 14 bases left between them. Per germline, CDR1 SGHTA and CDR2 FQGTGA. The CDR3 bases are TGTGCCAGCAGCTTAAGGCAGGGGATGGCTGATACGCAGTATTTT. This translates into CASSLRQGMADTQYF. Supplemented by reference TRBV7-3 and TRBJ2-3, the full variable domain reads GAGVSQTPSNKVTEKGKYVELRCDPISGHTALYWYRQSLGQGPEFLIYFQGTGAADDSGLPNDRFFAVRPEGSVSTLKIQRTERGDSAVYLCASSLRQGMADTQYFGPGTRLTVL.

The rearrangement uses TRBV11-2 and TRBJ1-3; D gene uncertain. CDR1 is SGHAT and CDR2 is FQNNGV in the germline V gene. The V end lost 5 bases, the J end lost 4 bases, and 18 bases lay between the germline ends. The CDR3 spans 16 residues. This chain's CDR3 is CASSGYWKVTGNTIYF. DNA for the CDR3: TGTGCCAGCAGCGGGTACTGGAAGGTTACAGGAAACACCATATATTTT.

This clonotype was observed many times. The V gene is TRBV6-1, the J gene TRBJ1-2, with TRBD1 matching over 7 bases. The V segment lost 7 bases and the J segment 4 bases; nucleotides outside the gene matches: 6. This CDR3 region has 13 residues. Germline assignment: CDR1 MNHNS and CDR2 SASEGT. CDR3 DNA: TGTGCCAGCAAGGGGGCCACAATCTATGGCTACACCTTC. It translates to CASKGATIYGYTF.

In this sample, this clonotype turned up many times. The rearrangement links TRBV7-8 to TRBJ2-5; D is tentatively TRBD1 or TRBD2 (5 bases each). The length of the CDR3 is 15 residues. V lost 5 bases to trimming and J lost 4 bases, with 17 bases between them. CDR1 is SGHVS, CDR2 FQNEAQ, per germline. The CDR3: CASSQPGRELETQYF. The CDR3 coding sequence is TGTGCCAGCAGCCAACCGGGCAGGGAGTTAGAGACCCAGTACTTC.

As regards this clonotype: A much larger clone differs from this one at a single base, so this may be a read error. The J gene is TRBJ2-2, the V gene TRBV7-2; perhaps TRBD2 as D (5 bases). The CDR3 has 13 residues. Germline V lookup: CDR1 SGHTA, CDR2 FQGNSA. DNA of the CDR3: TGTGCCAGCAGCACTCAAGGAACCGGGGAGCTGGTTTTT. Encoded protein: CASSTQGTGELVF.

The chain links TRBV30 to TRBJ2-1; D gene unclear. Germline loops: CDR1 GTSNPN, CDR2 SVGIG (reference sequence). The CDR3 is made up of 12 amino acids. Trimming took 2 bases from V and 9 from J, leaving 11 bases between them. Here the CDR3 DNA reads TGTGCCTGGAGTCCCATAAGAGGTGAGCAGTTCTTC. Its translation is CAWSPIRGEQFF.

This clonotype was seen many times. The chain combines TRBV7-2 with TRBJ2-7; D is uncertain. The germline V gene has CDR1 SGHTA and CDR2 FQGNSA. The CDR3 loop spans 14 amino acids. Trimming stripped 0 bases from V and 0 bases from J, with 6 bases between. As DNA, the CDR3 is TGTGCCAGCAGCTTAGCCCCGAACTCCTACGAGCAGTACTTC. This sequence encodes CASSLAPNSYEQYF.